The 27 T cell receptor beta chains listed next were all sequenced from one sample in a study of blood T cells in healthy people across ages. Sample-barcoded 5' priming and a J-beta primer mix drove a second PCR of roughly 7 to 11 cycles. MiXCR, run by TCRdb on the 5' RACE reads, gives a single entry per CDR3 protein. This sample has some 670,000 distinct CDR3 sequences, with roughly half found just once. The sequenced sample consisted of blood. The receptors here all came from a woman aged 80 or over in good health.

This clonotype appeared a single time. The chain couples TRBV7-9 to TRBJ1-2; 8 nucleotides align to TRBD1. Unmatched junction bases numbered 7, after V lost 0 bases and J lost 4 bases. CDR3 size: 16 residues. Germline CDR1 and CDR2: SEHNR and FQNEAQ (reference sequence). The CDR3 region is CASSLAVDGQGYGYTF. CDR3 sequence (DNA): TGTGCCAGCAGCTTAGCGGTAGACGGACAGGGCTATGGCTACACCTTC.

This clonotype was seen a few times. This chain uses TRBV6-5 with TRBJ2-5, with 7 bases fitting TRBD1. After removal of 2 bases from V and 2 bases from J, the junction contained 2 bases not matched to a gene. CDR3 length: 14 amino acids. Germline V gene sequence: CDR1 MNHEY, CDR2 SVGAGI. The chain's CDR3 is CASSYRDRQETQYF. The CDR3 DNA follows: TGTGCCAGCAGTTACCGGGACAGACAAGAGACCCAGTACTTC.

On this clonotype itself: This may stem from a read error, because a much larger clone lies one nucleotide away. The chain has TRBV12-3 or TRBV12-4 and TRBJ1-2; 8 nucleotides match TRBD1. This CDR3 is 14 amino acids long. The CDR3 loop is CASSPQDRERGCTF. The CDR3 bases are TGTGCCAGCAGCCCACAGGACAGGGAGAGGGGCTGCACCTTC.

In this sample, this clonotype turned up a few times. The CDR3 region is CASRGPRILYNEQFF. The CDR3 coding sequence is TGTGCCAGCAGGGGACCCCGAATTCTATACAATGAGCAGTTCTTC. The V and J genes are TRBV7-2 and TRBJ2-1; D is tentatively TRBD1 or TRBD2 (5 bases each). Between the trimmed V and J ends, which lost 6 bases and 4 bases, there was a span of 16 bases. Germline lookup yields CDR1 SGHTA and CDR2 FQGNSA. This CDR3 region has 15 residues.

The V and J genes are TRBV29-1 and TRBJ1-3; no reliable D call. Germline CDR1 SQVTM, CDR2 ANQGSEA. The CDR3 has 12 residues. Trimming left V 7 bases short and J 4 bases short, with 11 bases between. CDR3 sequence reads: CSARGEGNTIYF. In DNA form, the CDR3 reads TGCAGCGCCCGCGGGGAGGGAAACACCATATATTTT.

The rearrangement links TRBV5-1 to TRBJ2-3, with TRBD1 as a possible D gene (6 bases). The CDR3 totals 13 residues. Germline CDR1 reads SGHRS; CDR2 reads YFSETQ. V lost 1 base to trimming and J lost 11 bases, with 14 bases between them. The CDR3 nucleotides read TGCGCCAGCAGCTTGCCAACAGGGTTTGAGCAGTATTTT. The encoded protein is CASSLPTGFEQYF. Full variable domain (missing parts from reference TRBV5-1 and TRBJ2-3): KAGVTQTPRYLIKTRGQQVTLSCSPISGHRSVSWYQQTPGQGLQFLFEYFSETQRNKGNFPGRFSGRQFSNSRSEMNVSTLELGDSALYLCASSLPTGFEQYFGPGTRLTVL.

This clonotype occurred many times. The J gene is TRBJ2-7, the V gene TRBV7-9; the D is unclear. Per the germline V gene, CDR1 is SEHNR and CDR2 is FQNEAQ (reference sequence). CDR3 length: 15 amino acids. V lost 1 base to trimming and J lost 2 bases, with 12 bases between them. The CDR3 sequence is CASSLVGWAAYEQYF. The CDR3 bases are TGTGCCAGCAGCTTAGTGGGTTGGGCAGCCTACGAGCAGTACTTC.

V is TRBV20-1 and J is TRBJ2-1; perhaps TRBD2 as D (6 bases). The CDR3 length is 12 residues. Germline V gene lookup returns CDR1 DFQATT and CDR2 SNEGSKA (reference sequence). This chain's CDR3 is CRPDTGGYEQFF. CDR3 sequence (DNA): TGCAGACCAGACACAGGAGGGTATGAGCAGTTCTTC.

This clonotype was seen repeatedly, ten times or more. The chain recombines TRBV6-6 with TRBJ1-1; TRBD1 agrees at 10 bases. Unmatched junction bases numbered 10, after V lost 5 bases and J lost 10 bases. Germline V gene data show CDR1 as MNHNY and CDR2 as SVGAGI (reference sequence). This CDR3 comprises 14 residues. CDR3 DNA: TGTGCCAGCAGTGCTGCGACAGGGGGCGCGGGAGCTTTCTTT. Encoded protein: CASSAATGGAGAFF.

This clonotype was seen ten or more times. V usage is TRBV7-2 and J usage is TRBJ2-3; D tentatively reads TRBD1 or TRBD2 (5 bases each). Germline V lookup: CDR1 SGHTA, CDR2 FQGNSA. The CDR3 covers 16 residues. V lost 0 bases, J lost 4 bases, and 14 bases lay in between. CDR3 DNA: TGTGCCAGCAGCTTAGCGCTTCGGCTGGGGGCAGATACGCAGTATTTT. Protein product: CASSLALRLGADTQYF.

This clonotype was recorded at least ten times. The gene calls are TRBV20-1 and TRBJ2-3; the match to TRBD2 covers 9 bases. The length of the CDR3 is 14 residues. The germline V gene has CDR1 DFQATT and CDR2 SNEGSKA (reference sequence). The V gene end was trimmed by 5 bases and the J gene end by 1 base; junction bases not matched to a gene: 4. In DNA form, the CDR3 reads TGCAGTGCTCCCCGGACTAGCGGCACAGATACGCAGTATTTT. It specifies CSAPRTSGTDTQYF.

This clonotype was seen many times. This chain links TRBV11-2 with TRBJ1-5; D is undetermined. Trimming took off 3 bases at V and 7 bases at J, with 13 bases between the two ends. In germline, CDR1 is SGHAT, CDR2 FQNNGV. This CDR3 comprises 14 residues. CDR3 in DNA: TGTGCCAGCAGCTTTGTTCCGGGAGGGCAGCCCCAGCATTTT. Its translation: CASSFVPGGQPQHF.

About this clonotype: One base away lies a much larger clone, so this may be a sequencing read error. The chain uses TRBV27 and TRBJ2-7, with TRBD1 as a possible D gene (5 bases). Trimming shortened V by 6 bases and J by 4 bases, and 7 bases separated the two germline ends. The CDR3 has 11 amino acids. CDR1 and CDR2 from the germline V gene are MNHEY and SMNVEV (reference sequence). CDR3 DNA sequence: TGTGCCAGCAGACCAGGGTACGAGCAGTACTTC. This gives the protein CASRPGYEQYF.

There are many counts of this clonotype. The chain has TRBV12-3 or TRBV12-4 and TRBJ2-1; TRBD2 agrees at 7 bases. V was clipped by 7 bases and J by 2 bases; unmatched bases: 5. This CDR3 contains 14 residues. The DNA for the CDR3 is TGTGCCAGCACCCAGGGAGGGGCCTACAATGAGCAGTTCTTC. It is translated as CASTQGGAYNEQFF.

The table lists this clonotype with many counts. This chain uses TRBV5-1 with TRBJ2-3; tentatively, D is TRBD2 (6 bases). V was pared by 3 bases and J by 0 bases, with 11 bases between. The CDR3 spans 15 residues. Germline CDR1 SGHRS, CDR2 YFSETQ. The CDR3 is CASSSTGSSTDTQYF. The CDR3 DNA is TGCGCCAGCAGCTCGACCGGGAGTAGCACAGATACGCAGTATTTT.

This clonotype turned up a few times. Just one base apart from a much larger clone, this may be a read error. The rearrangement joins TRBV6-6 to TRBJ2-5; D ambiguous. From germline, CDR1 is MNHNY and CDR2 SVGAGI (reference sequence). V dropped 4 bases and J dropped 11 bases, with 17 bases sitting between them. The CDR3 runs 13 residues. The CDR3 loop is CASSFLRSNEQYF. The CDR3 DNA sequence: TGTGCCAGCAGTTTTCTCCGTTCCAATGAGCAGTACTTC.

This clonotype has a count of ten or more. The chain is built from TRBV28 and TRBJ2-3, with 9 bases fitting TRBD1. The CDR3 has 15 amino acids. V lost 6 bases to trimming and J lost 3 bases; unmatched junction nucleotides: 7. The germline V gene has CDR1 MDHEN and CDR2 SYDVKM. The CDR3 region is CASSSGQGLTDTQYF. The CDR3 DNA is TGTGCCAGCAGCTCAGGACAGGGGCTGACAGATACGCAGTATTTT.

The genes are TRBV6-5 and TRBJ2-1; the match to TRBD1 covers 7 bases. V shed 6 bases, J shed 4 bases, and the junction held 12 bases outside the gene matches. The CDR3 runs 16 residues. Per the germline V gene, CDR1 is MNHEY and CDR2 is SVGAGI. The CDR3 region is CASRDRQGRKYNEQFF. The CDR3 nucleotides are TGTGCCAGCAGAGACAGACAGGGCCGAAAATACAATGAGCAGTTCTTC.

Comment on this clonotype: Since a much larger clone is just one base distant, this may be a read error. The rearrangement joins TRBV5-1 to TRBJ2-1; tentatively, D is TRBD1 (5 bases). The CDR3 is 15 residues long. Germline CDR1 is SGHRS and CDR2 is YFSETQ. This CDR3 reads CAGSLGRQSYNEQFF. DNA of the CDR3: TGCGCCGGCAGCTTGGGGCGACAGTCCTACAATGAGCAGTTCTTC.

This clonotype showed up many times. The chain recombines TRBV7-2 with TRBJ2-3; D may match TRBD1 or TRBD2 (5 bases each). Between the trimmed V and J ends, which lost 1 base and 1 base, there was a span of 21 bases. This CDR3 is built from 19 residues. CDR1 SGHTA and CDR2 FQGNSA come from the germline V gene. As DNA, the CDR3 is TGTGCCAGCAGCTTAGGGAGTCTCGGGCGTCGAGGGGGCACAGATACGCAGTATTTT. Amino acid sequence: CASSLGSLGRRGGTDTQYF.

The gene calls are TRBV4-1 and TRBJ1-1, with no clear D. The CDR3 is made up of 14 amino acids. Germline CDR1 is MGHRA and CDR2 is YSYEKL. The V gene lost 1 base and the J gene lost 0 bases, with 6 bases spanning the gap. In DNA, the CDR3 is TGCGCCAGCAGCCAAGCCGGTTTGAACACTGAAGCTTTCTTT. Protein sequence: CASSQAGLNTEAFF.

With respect to this clonotype: With a much larger clone just one base away, this may be a read error. The chain employs TRBV25-1 and TRBJ2-4; the D is unclear. The end of the DNA is better explained by TRBJ2-7, so the J call may be wrong. Germline V gives CDR1 MGHDK, CDR2 SYGVNS. The CDR3 is made up of 13 amino acids. The CDR3 region is CASSSSPFGEQYF. CDR3 nucleotides: TGTGCCAGCAGCTCCTCCCCTTTCGGCGAGCAGTACTTC.

Concerning this clonotype: A much larger clone differs by one base, so this may be a read error. The chain combines TRBV10-3 with TRBJ2-3; D remains ambiguous. The CDR3 extends over 15 amino acids. The germline CDR1 and CDR2 sequences are ENHRY and SYGVKD. For the CDR3, the DNA is TGTGCCATCAGTGAGTCTCAGATACTCACAGATATGCAGTATTTT. This translates into CAISESQILTDMQYF.

V is TRBV20-1 and J is TRBJ2-2; TRBD2 agrees at 7 bases. The CDR3 runs 16 residues. CDR1 and CDR2 (germline): DFQATT, SNEGSKA (reference sequence). After removal of 5 bases from V and 4 bases from J, the junction contained 13 bases not matched to a gene. For the CDR3, the DNA is TGCAGTGCTGAACCGGGACTAAGAGGCTCCACCGGGGAGCTGTTTTTT. It codes for CSAEPGLRGSTGELFF.

The rearrangement uses TRBV20-1 and TRBJ2-1; D unclear. V dropped 3 bases and J dropped 2 bases, with 11 bases sitting between them. The CDR3 is 14 amino acids. Germline values: CDR1 DFQATT, CDR2 SNEGSKA (reference sequence). The CDR3 loop reads CSARPGSTYNEQFF. DNA for the CDR3: TGCAGTGCTAGGCCCGGTTCTACCTACAATGAGCAGTTCTTC.

The sample holds many counts of this clonotype. The V gene is TRBV5-1, the J gene TRBJ1-5; TRBD1 matches 9 bases. Per germline, CDR1 SGHRS and CDR2 YFSETQ. The ends lost 4 bases at V and 5 bases at J; junction bases unmatched: 4. The CDR3 is 14 amino acids. CDR3 loop: CASSTGTGHQPQHF. For the CDR3, the DNA is TGCGCCAGCAGCACCGGGACAGGGCATCAGCCCCAGCATTTT.

This clonotype was observed a single time. The gene calls are TRBV7-2 and TRBJ2-3; 7 positions match TRBD2. Germline assignment: CDR1 SGHTA and CDR2 FQGNSA. Trimming at V came to 7 bases and at J to 1 base, leaving 5 bases not matched to a gene. CDR3 length: 14 residues. CDR3 amino acids: CASKPSGGTDTQYF. CDR3 DNA sequence: TGTGCCAGCAAGCCTAGCGGAGGCACAGATACGCAGTATTTT.